This T cell receptor (beta chain) was captured by sequencing in a study of human thymus T cells. Thymus was obtained from resections taken during corrective heart surgery. Trimming stripped 4 bases from V and 0 bases from J, with 15 bases between. Germline values: CDR1 SGHTA, CDR2 FQGNSA. The CDR3 runs to 17 residues. Here immunoSEQ multiplex PCR was the method, and the copy in TCRdb shows in-frame clones only, minus some. The sample lists about 120,000 clones, 90% to 95% occurring once. V and J are TRBV7-2 and TRBJ2-2, with D perhaps matching TRBD1 (6 bases). This TCR was recovered from a boy under three years old with a congenital heart defect but otherwise immunologically healthy. The sequenced sample consisted of thymus tissue. As DNA, the CDR3 is TGTGCCAGCAGCTCCGGCCGGGACAACCCGAACACCGGGGAGCTGTTTTTT. Translation gives CASSSGRDNPNTGELFF.